This T cell receptor (beta chain) was identified in a study of T cells in Graves' hyperthyroidism and ophthalmopathy. Study findings and constraints: In the analysis, a 13 V-J model separated ophthalmopathy from stable hyperthyroidism.

Amplification targeted TCR beta CDR3 regions from RNA transcripts. The HTBI primer set was used in a first-round RT-PCR of the TCR CDR3. In TCRdb, the multiplex PCR reads were re-called with MiXCR into one record per CDR3 protein. The sample yields about 250,000 distinct CDR3 sequences, around 25% seen once. CDR1 SQVTM and CDR2 ANQGSEA come from the germline V gene. Trimming took 7 bases from V and 4 from J, leaving 13 bases between them. The CDR3 has 12 amino acids. This clonotype was recorded many times. The antigen is undetermined. The J gene is TRBJ1-2, the V gene TRBV29-1; D is perhaps TRBD1 (5 bases). The sequence was collected from a woman in her thirties or forties with Graves' ophthalmopathy. What was sequenced was blood. The CDR3 region has the DNA TGCAGCGCTGGGGGGGTTCTCTATGGCTACACCTTC. Translated, it gives CSAGGVLYGYTF.